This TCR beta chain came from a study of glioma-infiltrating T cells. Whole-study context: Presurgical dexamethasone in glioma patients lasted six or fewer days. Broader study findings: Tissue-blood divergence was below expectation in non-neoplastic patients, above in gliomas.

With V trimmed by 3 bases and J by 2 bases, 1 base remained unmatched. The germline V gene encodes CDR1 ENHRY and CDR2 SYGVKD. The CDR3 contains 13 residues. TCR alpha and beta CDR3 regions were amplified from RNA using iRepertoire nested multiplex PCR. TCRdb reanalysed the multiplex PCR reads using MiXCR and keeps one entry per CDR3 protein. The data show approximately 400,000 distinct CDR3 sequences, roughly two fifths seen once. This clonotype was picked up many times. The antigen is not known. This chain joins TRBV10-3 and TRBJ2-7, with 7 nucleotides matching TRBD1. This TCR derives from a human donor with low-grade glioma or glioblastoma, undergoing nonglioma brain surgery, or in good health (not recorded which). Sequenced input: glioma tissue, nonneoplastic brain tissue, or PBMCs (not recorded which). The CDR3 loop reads CAISEDRAYEQYF. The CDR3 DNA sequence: TGTGCCATCAGTGAAGACAGGGCCTACGAGCAGTACTTC.